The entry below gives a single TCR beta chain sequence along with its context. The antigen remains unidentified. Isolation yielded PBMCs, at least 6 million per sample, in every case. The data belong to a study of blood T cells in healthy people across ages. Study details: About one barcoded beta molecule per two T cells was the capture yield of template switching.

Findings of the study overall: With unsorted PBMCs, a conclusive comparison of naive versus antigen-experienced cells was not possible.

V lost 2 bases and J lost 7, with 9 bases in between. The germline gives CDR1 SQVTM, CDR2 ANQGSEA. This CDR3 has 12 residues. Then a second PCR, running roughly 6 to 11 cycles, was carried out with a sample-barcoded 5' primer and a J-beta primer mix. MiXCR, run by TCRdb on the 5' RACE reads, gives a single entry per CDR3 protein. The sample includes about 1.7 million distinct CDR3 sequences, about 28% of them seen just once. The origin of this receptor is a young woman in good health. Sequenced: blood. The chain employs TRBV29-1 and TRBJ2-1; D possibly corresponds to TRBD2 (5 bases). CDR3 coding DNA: TGCAGCGTTGAACAACGGGATAATGAGCAGTTCTTC. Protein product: CSVEQRDNEQFF.